What follows are 12 T cell receptor beta chains derived from one specimen sequenced in a study of identical twins. TCRdb re-called the 5' RACE reads with MiXCR, one entry per CDR3 protein. The repertoire holds some 1,700,000 distinct CDR3 sequences, with less than 35% as singletons. The sample taken for sequencing was cord blood. The origin of the receptors is a newborn girl in good health.

The chain has TRBV10-2 and TRBJ2-4, with TRBD1 matching 7 bases. This CDR3 is built from 14 residues. Germline CDR1 WSHSY, CDR2 SAAADI. With V trimmed by 6 bases and J by 15 bases, 17 bases remained unmatched. The CDR3 bases are TGCGCCAGCAGCGGACAGGCAGGCCCCTACGAGCGGTACTTC. Translation: CASSGQAGPYERYF.

In this sample, this clonotype turned up a few times. The chain is built from TRBV27 and TRBJ2-5; D is possibly TRBD2 (6 bases). Germline V gives CDR1 MNHEY, CDR2 SMNVEV (reference sequence). This CDR3 is built from 16 residues. V lost 5 bases, J lost 1 base, and 17 bases lay in between. The CDR3 region has the DNA TGTGCCAGCAGTACCCGCTTTAGCGGACTCCAAGAGACCCAGTACTTC. It codes for CASSTRFSGLQETQYF.

This chain connects TRBV6-5 to TRBJ2-1; tentative D call: TRBD2 (5 bases). The CDR3 contains 14 residues. V lost 4 bases and J 5 bases, leaving 12 bases between the germline ends. Germline V gene lookup returns CDR1 MNHEY and CDR2 SVGAGI. CDR3: CASSCSGLDNEQFF. Here the CDR3 DNA reads TGTGCCAGCAGTTGCTCGGGATTAGACAATGAGCAGTTCTTC.

With regard to this clonotype: This is likely a read error, given that the CDR3 carries no conserved phenylalanine or tryptophan at its end. This chain links TRBV10-1 with TRBJ2-3; D uncertain. V lost 0 bases and J lost 3, with 4 bases in between. Looked up from germline, CDR1 is WNHNN and CDR2 is SYGVQD (reference sequence). There are 13 residues in the CDR3. CDR3 DNA sequence: TGCGCCAGCAGTGAGTCGATAACAGATACGCAGTATTTA. This sequence encodes CASSESITDTQYL.

This clonotype has only a few counts. The V call is TRBV20-1, the J call TRBJ2-1, with a weak D call TRBD1 (5 bases). This CDR3 region has 15 residues. Germline CDR1 reads DFQATT; CDR2 reads SNEGSKA (reference sequence). Trimming removed 4 bases at V and 4 bases at J, with 17 bases between. CDR3 region: CSATSPAGAYNEQFF. The CDR3 DNA follows: TGCAGTGCTACGTCCCCGGCTGGGGCTTACAATGAGCAGTTCTTC.

On this clonotype itself: A much larger clone differs from this one at a single base, so this may be a read error. The chain combines TRBV5-1 with TRBJ1-6; unclear D gene. The CDR3 consists of 16 residues. V was pared by 0 bases and J by 0 bases, with 7 bases between. Germline CDR1 reads SGHRS; CDR2 reads YFSETQ. CDR3: CASSLEQSSYNSPLHF. The CDR3 DNA reads TGCGCCAGCAGCTTGGAACAGAGCTCCTATAATTCACCCCTCCACTTT.

The J gene is TRBJ1-1, the V gene TRBV5-5, with no clear D. The germline V gene encodes CDR1 SGHKS and CDR2 YYEKEE (reference sequence). CDR3 length equals 15 residues. V gave up 4 bases and J gave up 1 base, with 14 bases separating them. CDR3 DNA sequence: TGTGCCAGCAGCCTCCCGGGTTTAGGGAACACTGAAGCTTTCTTT. Protein: CASSLPGLGNTEAFF.

The table lists this clonotype with a few counts. The chain carries TRBV11-2 and TRBJ2-7; the D gene is possibly TRBD2 (6 bases). CDR1 and CDR2 from the germline V gene are SGHAT and FQNNGV. This CDR3 has 15 amino acids. Between the trimmed V and J ends, which lost 5 bases and 3 bases, there was a span of 17 bases. The CDR3 loop reads CASSPLRGSSYEQYF. The CDR3 DNA reads TGTGCCAGCAGCCCCCTACGGGGGAGTAGCTACGAGCAGTACTTC.

V is TRBV25-1 and J is TRBJ1-2; 8 bases match TRBD1. V shed 2 bases and J 4 bases; nucleotides not matched to a gene: 3. Germline loops: CDR1 MGHDK, CDR2 SYGVNS. The CDR3 is 14 residues long. CDR3 sequence reads: CASSEHTGGYGYTF. The CDR3 nucleotides are TGTGCCAGCAGTGAACATACAGGGGGCTATGGCTACACCTTC.

This clonotype was seen only a few times. V and J are TRBV7-9 and TRBJ2-1, with 9 bases matching TRBD1. CDR1 is SEHNR and CDR2 is FQNEAQ in the germline V gene (reference sequence). The CDR3 is 16 residues long. V was pared by 5 bases and J by 5 bases, with 10 bases of the junction left unmatched. CDR3 amino acids: CASSRKPGQGDNEQFF. The CDR3, as DNA: TGTGCCAGCAGCCGCAAGCCGGGACAGGGTGACAATGAGCAGTTCTTC. The complete variable domain, with remaining parts taken from reference TRBV7-9 and TRBJ2-1, reads DTGVSQNPRHKITKRGQNVTFRCDPISEHNRLYWYRQTLGQGPEFLTYFQNEAQLEKSRLLSDRFSAERPKGSFSTLEIQRTEQGDSAMYLCASSRKPGQGDNEQFFGPGTRLTVL.

To note about this clonotype: Just one base apart from a much larger clone, this may be a read error. This chain uses TRBV11-2 with TRBJ1-2; possibly TRBD1 for D (5 bases). The ends were cut back, 4 bases at V and 4 bases at J, with 13 bases in the middle. From germline, CDR1 is SGHAT and CDR2 FQNNGV. CDR3 length equals 14 residues. The CDR3 region has the DNA TGTGCCAGCAGCTCCAGCACAGGCGTCTATGGCTACACCTTC. It specifies CASSSSTGVYGYTF.

The rearrangement uses TRBV20-1 and TRBJ2-7; TRBD2 matches at 7 bases. With V trimmed by 1 base and J by 0 bases, 6 bases remained unmatched. Germline V CDR1 and CDR2: DFQATT, SNEGSKA (reference sequence). The CDR3 extends over 15 amino acids. The CDR3 region has the DNA TGCAGTGCTAGAGGCCCGGCTAGCGGCTCCTACGAGCAGTACTTC. Residues: CSARGPASGSYEQYF.